This TCR beta chain originates from a study of response to subunit inactivated influenza vaccine. Overall study results and limits: Each seasonal influenza vaccination, the authors suggested, recruits few new T cells.

TCRdb reprocessed the RT-PCR reads via MiXCR and lists one record per CDR3 protein. In the table there are hundreds of thousands of distinct CDR3 sequences, roughly 27% of which are singletons. The CDR3 covers 12 residues. V was pared by 5 bases and J by 10 bases, with 14 bases between. The germline CDR1 and CDR2 sequences are KGHSH and LQKENI. Details on this clonotype: The antigen is not known.

This clonotype originated in a man over 45 who received an inactivated influenza vaccine. The sample here was CD4+ T cells sorted from PBMCs, taken less than 6 days after vaccination. V and J are TRBV18 and TRBJ1-1; D perhaps matches TRBD1 (5 bases). In DNA, the CDR3 is TGTGCCAGCTCATCCGGCGAGAGGGGAGCTTTCTTT. Its protein product is CASSSGERGAFF.